A selection of T cell receptor beta chains follows, all from one sample in a study of blood T cell repertoires in COVID-19. Data came from immunoSEQ multiplex PCR; TCRdb stores just in-frame clones and leaves some out. The table includes more than 200,000 clones, about nine tenths detected once. Sequencing used peripheral blood. These TCRs come from a man aged 50 or older with acute or convalescent COVID-19. The CDR3 runs from the conserved cysteine through the conserved F or W. The D gene is left open where the match is weak. Where a row states a size, it is once, few, many or the class of an expanded clone; other rows omit it.

size: once; J: TRBJ1-1; V: TRBV12-5; D: NA; DNA: TGTGCTAGTGGTTTGCCATCGGGGAGCACTGAAGCTTTCTTT; CDR3: CASGLPSGSTEAFF
size: NA; J: TRBJ1-1; V: TRBV11-2; D: NA; DNA: TGTGCCAGCAGCTTAACCCTGAGAGGGACTGAAGCTTTCTTT; CDR3: CASSLTLRGTEAFF
size: NA; J: TRBJ1-2; V: TRBV19; D: NA; DNA: TGTGCCAGTAGTATTGGAGACAGACATAACTATGGCTACACCTTC; CDR3: CASSIGDRHNYGYTF
size: NA; J: TRBJ2-1; V: TRBV5-1; D: NA; DNA: TGCGCCAGCAGCCCCGCCCAGTTGCAGCGCGGCTCCTACAATGAGCAGTTCTTC; CDR3: CASSPAQLQRGSYNEQFF
size: NA; J: TRBJ2-1; V: TRBV29-1; D: TRBD2; DNA: TGCAGCTTCACTGCGGGGGGCTCCTACAATGAGCAGTTCTTC; CDR3: CSFTAGGSYNEQFF
size: NA; J: TRBJ2-1; V: TRBV11-2; D: NA; DNA: TGTGCCAGCATCTTCCGGGGGGAGCAGTTCTTC; CDR3: CASIFRGEQFF
size: NA; J: TRBJ1-2; V: TRBV4-1; D: TRBD1; DNA: TGCGCCAGCAGCCAGGGACAGGGGCTAAGAGGCTACACCTTC; CDR3: CASSQGQGLRGYTF
size: NA; J: TRBJ1-2; V: TRBV6-2/TRBV6-3; D: NA; DNA: TGTGCCAGCAGTTACTCCTCAGGGGACCTGGGGGGCTACACCTTC; CDR3: CASSYSSGDLGGYTF
size: NA; J: TRBJ1-1; V: TRBV6-5; D: NA; DNA: TGTGCCAGCAGCTCGAAGAGTATCGCTGAAGCTTTCTTT; CDR3: CASSSKSIAEAFF
size: NA; J: TRBJ1-2; V: TRBV20-1; D: NA; DNA: TGCAGTGGGACTGACGGCGACGGCTACACCTTC; CDR3: CSGTDGDGYTF
size: NA; J: TRBJ1-6; V: TRBV19; D: TRBD1; DNA: TGTGCCAGTAGTGGACAGGGCGATTCACCCCTCCACTTT; CDR3: CASSGQGDSPLHF
size: NA; J: TRBJ1-1; V: TRBV18; D: NA; DNA: TGTGCCAGCTCACCCAGGGGCCTTGGGGGGAACACTGAAGCTTTCTTT; CDR3: CASSPRGLGGNTEAFF
size: NA; J: TRBJ1-4; V: TRBV19; D: NA; DNA: TGTGCCAGTAGTATCCGAAGTAGCGAAAAACTGTTTTTT; CDR3: CASSIRSSEKLFF
size: NA; J: TRBJ2-5; V: TRBV5-6; D: NA; DNA: TGTGCCAGCAGCTTTCCAGCGACGCAGACCCAGTACTTC; CDR3: CASSFPATQTQYF
size: few; J: TRBJ2-7; V: TRBV9; D: TRBD2; DNA: TGTGCCAGCAGCGTCGGACTAGCGGGGGGCCCAACTACTTACGAGCAGTACTTC; CDR3: CASSVGLAGGPTTYEQYF
size: NA; J: TRBJ2-3; V: TRBV30; D: TRBD2; DNA: TGTGCCTGGACTAAAGCGGGGGGATTAGATACGCAGTATTTT; CDR3: CAWTKAGGLDTQYF
size: NA; J: TRBJ1-4; V: TRBV10-3; D: NA; DNA: TGTGCCATCAGTGGTACTTCGAAGGGGCGGAATAATGAAAAACTGTTTTTT; CDR3: CAISGTSKGRNNEKLFF
size: NA; J: TRBJ2-7; V: TRBV5-1; D: TRBD2; DNA: TGCGCCAGCAGCAAAGGGACTAGCGGTCCAACCTACGAGCAGTACTTC; CDR3: CASSKGTSGPTYEQYF
size: NA; J: TRBJ1-3; V: TRBV7-6; D: NA; DNA: TGTGCCAGCAGCTTAGGGGTACAGGGATCTGGAAACACCATATATTTT; CDR3: CASSLGVQGSGNTIYF
size: NA; J: TRBJ2-5; V: TRBV3-1/TRBV3-2; D: TRBD1; DNA: TGTGCCAGCAGCAAGGGACAGGGTCGGTCAGAGACCCAGTACTTC; CDR3: CASSKGQGRSETQYF
size: NA; J: TRBJ2-3; V: TRBV19; D: TRBD2; DNA: TGTGCCAGTAGTAAGGGCGGGGGATGGAGCACAGATACGCAGTATTTT; CDR3: CASSKGGGWSTDTQYF
size: NA; J: TRBJ2-5; V: TRBV3-1/TRBV3-2; D: TRBD1; DNA: TGTGCCAGCAGCCAGGGACCCGGACAGGGAGAGACCCAGTACTTC; CDR3: CASSQGPGQGETQYF
size: NA; J: TRBJ2-7; V: TRBV5-5; D: TRBD1; DNA: TGTGCCAGCAGCTTCGGGACAGGCCTTTCCTACGAGCAGTACTTC; CDR3: CASSFGTGLSYEQYF
size: NA; J: TRBJ1-2; V: TRBV3-1/TRBV3-2; D: TRBD1; DNA: TGTGCCAGCAGCCTTCAGGACAGGCGATCGAACTATGGCTACACCTTC; CDR3: CASSLQDRRSNYGYTF
size: NA; J: TRBJ1-6; V: TRBV6-5; D: NA; DNA: TGTGCCAGCACCCGGATAGGGGATAATTCACCCCTCCACTTT; CDR3: CASTRIGDNSPLHF
size: NA; J: TRBJ2-7; V: TRBV5-4; D: NA; DNA: TGTGCCAGCAGCTGGGGGGACAGAAACTCCTACGAGCAGTACTTC; CDR3: CASSWGDRNSYEQYF
size: NA; J: TRBJ1-1; V: TRBV19; D: TRBD1; DNA: TGTGCCAGTAGACACAGGGGGAAAAACACTGAAGCTTTCTTT; CDR3: CASRHRGKNTEAFF
size: once; J: TRBJ2-1; V: TRBV29-1; D: NA; DNA: TGCAGCGGTGCCCCCAATGCGGGGCGAAGCTCCTACAATGAGCAGTTCTTC; CDR3: CSGAPNAGRSSYNEQFF
size: NA; J: TRBJ2-5; V: TRBV11-2; D: NA; DNA: TGTGCCAGCAGCCGCTACCCGACCCAGTACTTC; CDR3: CASSRYPTQYF
size: NA; J: TRBJ2-5; V: TRBV5-4; D: NA; DNA: TGTGCCAGCAGCTTTCAGGGGGCGGGAGTGGAGACCCAGTACTTC; CDR3: CASSFQGAGVETQYF
size: NA; J: TRBJ2-1; V: TRBV2; D: NA; DNA: TGTGCCAGCAGTGTCAGGGGAGGGGGAACCTACAATGAGCAGTTCTTC; CDR3: CASSVRGGGTYNEQFF
size: NA; J: TRBJ1-3; V: TRBV2; D: TRBD1; DNA: TGTGCCAGCAGTGAAGGTGTGAGGGGGCGGACTGGAAACACCATATATTTT; CDR3: CASSEGVRGRTGNTIYF
size: NA; J: TRBJ2-5; V: TRBV29-1; D: TRBD1; DNA: TGCAGCGTTGTGGAGACAGGGGAGACCCAGTACTTC; CDR3: CSVVETGETQYF